This T cell receptor beta chain originates from a study of CD8+ T cells in alopecia areata. Study-level findings and limits: Relative to normal scalp, lesional scalp, especially alopecia totalis/universalis, showed higher clonality.

The CDR3 has 15 amino acids. The germline V gene has CDR1 SGDLS and CDR2 YYNGEE. The germline V and J ends were trimmed by 0 bases and 0 bases, with 8 bases remaining between them. With respect to this clone: As yet, its antigen is unknown.

Sequencing templates came from extracted RNA that was reverse transcribed into cDNA. Profiling relied on immunoSEQ multiplex PCR, and the TCRdb table lists in-frame clones only, not all of them. The sample consists of roughly 59,000 clones, under 55% of them appearing once. Alopecia areata patients provided lesional scalp punch biopsies and peripheral blood. The source is a human donor with alopecia areata. Sequenced material: CD8+ T cells sorted from blood, taken at week 0. The V gene is TRBV9, the J gene TRBJ2-3; D unclear. In DNA form, the CDR3 reads TGTGCCAGCAGCGTAGCCAGATATAGCACAGATACGCAGTATTTT. It is translated as CASSVARYSTDTQYF.